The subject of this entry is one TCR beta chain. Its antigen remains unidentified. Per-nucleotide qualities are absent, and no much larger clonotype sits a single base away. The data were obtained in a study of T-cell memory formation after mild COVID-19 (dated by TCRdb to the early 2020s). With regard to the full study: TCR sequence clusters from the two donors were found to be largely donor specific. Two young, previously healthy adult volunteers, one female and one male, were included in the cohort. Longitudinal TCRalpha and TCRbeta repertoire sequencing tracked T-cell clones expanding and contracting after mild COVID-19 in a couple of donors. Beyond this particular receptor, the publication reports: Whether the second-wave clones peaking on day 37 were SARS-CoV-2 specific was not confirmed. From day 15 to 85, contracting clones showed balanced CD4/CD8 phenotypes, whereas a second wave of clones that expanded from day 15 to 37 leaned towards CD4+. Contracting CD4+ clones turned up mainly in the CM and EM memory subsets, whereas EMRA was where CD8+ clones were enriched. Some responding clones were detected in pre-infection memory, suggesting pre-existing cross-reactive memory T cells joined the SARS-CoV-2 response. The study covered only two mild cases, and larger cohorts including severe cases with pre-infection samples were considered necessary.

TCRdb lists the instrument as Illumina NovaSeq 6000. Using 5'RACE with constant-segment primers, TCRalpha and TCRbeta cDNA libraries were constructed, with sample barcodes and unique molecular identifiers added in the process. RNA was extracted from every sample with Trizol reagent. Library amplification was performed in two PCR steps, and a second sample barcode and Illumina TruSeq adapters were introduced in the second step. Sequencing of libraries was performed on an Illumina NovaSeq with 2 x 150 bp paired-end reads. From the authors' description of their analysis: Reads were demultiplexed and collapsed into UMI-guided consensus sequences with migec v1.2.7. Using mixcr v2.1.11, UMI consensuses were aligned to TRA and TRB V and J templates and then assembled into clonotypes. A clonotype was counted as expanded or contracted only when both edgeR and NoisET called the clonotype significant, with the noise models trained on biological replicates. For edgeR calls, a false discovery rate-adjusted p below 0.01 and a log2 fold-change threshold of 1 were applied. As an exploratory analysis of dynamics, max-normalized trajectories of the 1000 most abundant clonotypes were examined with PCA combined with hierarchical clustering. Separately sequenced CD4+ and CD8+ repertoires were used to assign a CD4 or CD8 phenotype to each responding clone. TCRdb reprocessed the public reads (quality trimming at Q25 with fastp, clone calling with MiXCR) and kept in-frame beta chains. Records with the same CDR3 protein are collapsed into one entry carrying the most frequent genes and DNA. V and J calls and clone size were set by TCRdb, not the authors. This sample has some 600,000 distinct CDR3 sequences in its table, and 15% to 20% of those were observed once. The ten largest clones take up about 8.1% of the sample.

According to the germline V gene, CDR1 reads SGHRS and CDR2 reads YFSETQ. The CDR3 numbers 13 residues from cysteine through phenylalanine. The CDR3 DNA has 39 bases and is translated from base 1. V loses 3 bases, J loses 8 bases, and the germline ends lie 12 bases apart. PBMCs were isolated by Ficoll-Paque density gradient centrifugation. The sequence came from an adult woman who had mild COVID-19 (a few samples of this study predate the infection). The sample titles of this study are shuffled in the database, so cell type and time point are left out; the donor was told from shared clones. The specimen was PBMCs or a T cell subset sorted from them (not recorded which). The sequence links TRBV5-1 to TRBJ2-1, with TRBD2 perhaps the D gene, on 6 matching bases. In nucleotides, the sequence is TGCGCCAGCAGCTGGGACTTGGGCCATGAGCAGTTCTTC. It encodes CASSWDLGHEQFF.